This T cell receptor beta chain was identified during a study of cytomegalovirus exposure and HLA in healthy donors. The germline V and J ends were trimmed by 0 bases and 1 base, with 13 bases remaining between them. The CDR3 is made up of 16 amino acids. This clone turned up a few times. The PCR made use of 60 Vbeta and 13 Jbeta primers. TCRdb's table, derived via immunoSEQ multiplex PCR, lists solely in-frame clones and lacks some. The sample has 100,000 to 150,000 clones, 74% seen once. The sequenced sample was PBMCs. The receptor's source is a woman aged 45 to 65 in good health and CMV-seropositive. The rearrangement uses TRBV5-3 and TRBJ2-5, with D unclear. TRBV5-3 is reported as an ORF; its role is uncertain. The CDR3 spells CARSLESDSSQETQYF. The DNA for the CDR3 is TGTGCCAGAAGCTTGGAATCTGATAGCAGCCAAGAGACCCAGTACTTC.